This note documents a single T cell receptor beta chain sequence. Its antigen is as yet unknown. Profiling relied on immunoSEQ multiplex PCR, and the TCRdb table lists in-frame clones only, not all of them. The table shows 100,000 or so clones, with around 90% occurring only once. This entry belongs to a study of graft-versus-host responses after intestinal transplantation. Study results and caveats: Researchers found GvH clones in recipient marrow, and some showed up first in ileum or blood. Declining HvG levels early post-transplant were linked to peak circulating GvH clone levels. Those patients showing graft-donor T cell macrochimerism displayed high graft-versus-host to host-versus-graft clonal ratios in allografts.

J gave up 6 bases and V 1 base, and 9 bases lay outside the gene matches. The CDR3 is 16 amino acids. Germline-derived CDR1 and CDR2 are LNHDA and SQIVND (reference sequence). The receptor was derived from a human donor who received an intestinal transplant. The source was unstimulated CD4+ T cells sorted from spleen or lymph node cells, collected before intestinal transplant. V is TRBV19 and J is TRBJ1-1, with 9 nucleotides matching TRBD1. In DNA form, the CDR3 reads TGTGCCAGTAGTATAGCCTGGGACAGGGTTAGCGCTGAAGCTTTCTTT. Its protein product is CASSIAWDRVSAEAFF.